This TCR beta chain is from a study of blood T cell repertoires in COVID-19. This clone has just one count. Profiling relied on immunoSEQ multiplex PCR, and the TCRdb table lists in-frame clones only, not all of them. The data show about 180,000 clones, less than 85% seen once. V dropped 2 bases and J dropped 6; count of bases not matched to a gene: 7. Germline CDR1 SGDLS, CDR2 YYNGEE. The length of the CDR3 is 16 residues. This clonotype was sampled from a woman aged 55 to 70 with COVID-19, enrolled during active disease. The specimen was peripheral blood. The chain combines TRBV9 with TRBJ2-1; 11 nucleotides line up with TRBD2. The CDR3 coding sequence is TGTGCCAGCAGCGTTAGCGGGAGGGCCCTCGGCAATGAGCAGTTCTTC. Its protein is CASSVSGRALGNEQFF.